This TCR beta chain is from a study of blood T cell repertoires in COVID-19. On the study more broadly: The study drew acute and convalescent COVID-19 samples from the United States, Italy and Spain. PBMCs, B-cell-depleted T cells, or T cells provided the cDNA or gDNA that made up the material.

Sequencing used immunoSEQ multiplex PCR; TCRdb keeps in-frame clones, though not all of them. The sample has about 190,000 clones, about 88% seen once. The CDR3 sequence is 16 residues long. The germline gives CDR1 SGHRS, CDR2 YFSETQ. Trimming cost V 2 bases and J 13 bases, with 28 bases left between them. The material sequenced was peripheral blood. This rearrangement joins TRBV5-1 to TRBJ2-7; tentative D call: TRBD1 (6 bases). The receptor's source is a woman aged 35 to 49 who had recovered from COVID-19. CDR3 bases: TGCGCCAGCAGCTTTACATTCCGGGACACCAATCTAGAAGCCTACTTC. It translates to CASSFTFRDTNLEAYF. The complete variable domain, with remaining parts taken from reference TRBV5-1 and TRBJ2-7, reads KAGVTQTPRYLIKTRGQQVTLSCSPISGHRSVSWYQQTPGQGLQFLFEYFSETQRNKGNFPGRFSGRQFSNSRSEMNVSTLELGDSALYLCASSFTFRDTNLEAYFGPGTRLTVT.